The clone carrying this TCR beta chain was seen repeatedly, ten times or more. This sample stems from a study of technical replicates of blood from a few donors. The CDR3 sequence is 14 residues long. The germline V gene has CDR1 LNHDA and CDR2 SQIVND (reference sequence). Trimming left V 5 bases short and J 6 bases short, with 17 bases between. Sequencing used immunoSEQ multiplex PCR; TCRdb keeps in-frame clones, though not all of them. The sample yields tens of thousands of clones, 90% to 95% seen once. This chain joins TRBV19 and TRBJ2-7, with D possibly matching TRBD2 (6 bases). The sequenced material came from PBMCs. The TCR was taken from a human donor in good health. Some clones in this sample may be carry-over from other donors' samples. The CDR3 region is CASSPDAGTLEQYF. The CDR3 nucleotides read TGTGCCAGTAGTCCTGACGCGGGGACTCTCGAGCAGTACTTC. Drawing the rest from reference TRBV19 and TRBJ2-7, the complete variable domain is DGGITQSPKYLFRKEGQNVTLSCEQNLNHDAMYWYRQDPGQGLRLIYYSQIVNDFQKGDIAEGYSVSREKKESFPLTVTSAQKNPTAFYLCASSPDAGTLEQYFGPGTRLTVT.